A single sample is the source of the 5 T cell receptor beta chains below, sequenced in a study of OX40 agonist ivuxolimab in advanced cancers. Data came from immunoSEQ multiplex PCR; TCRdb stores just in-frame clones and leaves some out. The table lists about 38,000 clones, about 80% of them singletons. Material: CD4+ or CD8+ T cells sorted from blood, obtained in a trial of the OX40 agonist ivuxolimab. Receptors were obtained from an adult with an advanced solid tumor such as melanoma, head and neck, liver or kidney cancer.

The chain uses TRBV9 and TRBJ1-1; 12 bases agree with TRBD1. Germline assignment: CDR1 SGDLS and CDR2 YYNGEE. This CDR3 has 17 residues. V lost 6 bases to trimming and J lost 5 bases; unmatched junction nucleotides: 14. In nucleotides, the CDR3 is TGTGCCAGCACCAGGACCCCGGGACAGGGGGCGGGAACTGAAGCTTTCTTT. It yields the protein CASTRTPGQGAGTEAFF.

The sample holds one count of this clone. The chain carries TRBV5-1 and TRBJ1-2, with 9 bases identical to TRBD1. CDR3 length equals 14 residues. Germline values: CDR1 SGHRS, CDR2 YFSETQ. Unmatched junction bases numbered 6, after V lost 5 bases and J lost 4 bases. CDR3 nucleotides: TGCGCCAGCAGACAGGGGGCGAACGTCTATGGCTACACCTTC. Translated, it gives CASRQGANVYGYTF.

The CDR3 DNA is TGTGCCAGCAGCTTGGTAGGGGGCGGTTCACCCCTCCACTTT. This gives the protein CASSLVGGGSPLHF. This rearrangement joins TRBV5-8 to TRBJ1-6; 7 bases agree with TRBD1. CDR3 length: 14 amino acids. J was trimmed by 9 bases and V by 0 bases; bases with no gene match: 3. The germline V gene encodes CDR1 SGHTS and CDR2 YDEGEE.

The CDR3 spells CAQSVGARSPLHF. The CDR3 nucleotides are TGTGCCCAGTCAGTGGGGGCGAGGTCACCCCTCCACTTT. V is TRBV30 and J is TRBJ1-6; D may be TRBD1 (6 bases). The CDR3 is 13 amino acids. The V gene's germline CDR1 is GTSNPN and CDR2 SVGIG (reference sequence). Trimming cost V 8 bases and J 10 bases, with 18 bases left between them.

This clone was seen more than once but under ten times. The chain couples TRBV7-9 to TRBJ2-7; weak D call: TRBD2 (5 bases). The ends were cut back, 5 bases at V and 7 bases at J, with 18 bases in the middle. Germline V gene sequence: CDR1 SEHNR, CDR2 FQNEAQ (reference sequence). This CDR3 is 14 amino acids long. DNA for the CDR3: TGTGCCAGCAGCCCTCGGGCGGCGACGGGGGAGCAGTACTTC. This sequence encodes CASSPRAATGEQYF.